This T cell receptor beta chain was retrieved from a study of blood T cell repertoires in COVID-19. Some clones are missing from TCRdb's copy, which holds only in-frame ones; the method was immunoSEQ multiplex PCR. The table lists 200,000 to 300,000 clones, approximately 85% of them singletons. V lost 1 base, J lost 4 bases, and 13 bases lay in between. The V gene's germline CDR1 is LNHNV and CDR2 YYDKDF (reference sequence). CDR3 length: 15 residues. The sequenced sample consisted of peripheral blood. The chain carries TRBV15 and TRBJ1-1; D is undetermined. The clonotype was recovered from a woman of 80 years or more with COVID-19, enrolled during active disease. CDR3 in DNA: TGTGCCACCAGCAGAGTCGCGGGTCGGGGCACTGAAGCTTTCTTT. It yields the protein CATSRVAGRGTEAFF.